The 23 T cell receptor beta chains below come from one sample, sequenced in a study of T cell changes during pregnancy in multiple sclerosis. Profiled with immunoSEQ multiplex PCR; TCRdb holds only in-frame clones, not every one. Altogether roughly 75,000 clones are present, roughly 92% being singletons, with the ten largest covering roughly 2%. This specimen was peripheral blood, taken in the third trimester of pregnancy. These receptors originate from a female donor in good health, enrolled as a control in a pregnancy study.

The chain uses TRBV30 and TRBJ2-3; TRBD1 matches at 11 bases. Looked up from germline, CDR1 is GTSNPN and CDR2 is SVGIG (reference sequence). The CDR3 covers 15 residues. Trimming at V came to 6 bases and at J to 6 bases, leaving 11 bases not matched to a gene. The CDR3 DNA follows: TGTGCCTGCAACCCCGGACAGGGGGCGGTGGATACGCAGTATTTT. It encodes CACNPGQGAVDTQYF.

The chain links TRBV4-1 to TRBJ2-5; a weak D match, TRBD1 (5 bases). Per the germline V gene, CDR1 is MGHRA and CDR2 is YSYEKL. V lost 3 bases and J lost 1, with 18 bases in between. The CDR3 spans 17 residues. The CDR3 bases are TGCGCCAGCAGCCAGGGCCGCCGAACAGGCTTCCAAGAGACCCAGTACTTC. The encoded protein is CASSQGRRTGFQETQYF.

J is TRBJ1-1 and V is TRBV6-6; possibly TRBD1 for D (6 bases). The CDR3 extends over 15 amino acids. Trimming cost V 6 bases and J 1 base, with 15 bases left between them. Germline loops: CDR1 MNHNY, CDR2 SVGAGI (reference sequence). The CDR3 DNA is TGTGCCAGCAGCTCAGGACAGCTATCGAACACTGAAGCTTTCTTT. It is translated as CASSSGQLSNTEAFF.

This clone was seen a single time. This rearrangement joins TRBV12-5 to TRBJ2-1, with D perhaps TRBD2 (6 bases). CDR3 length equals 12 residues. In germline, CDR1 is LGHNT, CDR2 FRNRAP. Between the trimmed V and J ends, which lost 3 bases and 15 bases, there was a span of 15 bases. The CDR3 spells CASGFTGVVPFF. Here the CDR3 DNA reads TGTGCTAGTGGTTTTACGGGAGTGGTTCCGTTCTTC. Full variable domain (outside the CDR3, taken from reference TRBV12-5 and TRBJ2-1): DARVTQTPRHKVTEMGQEVTMRCQPILGHNTVFWYRQTMMQGLELLAYFRNRAPLDDSGMPKDRFSAEMPDATLATLKIQPSEPRDSAVYFCASGFTGVVPFFGPGTRLTVL.

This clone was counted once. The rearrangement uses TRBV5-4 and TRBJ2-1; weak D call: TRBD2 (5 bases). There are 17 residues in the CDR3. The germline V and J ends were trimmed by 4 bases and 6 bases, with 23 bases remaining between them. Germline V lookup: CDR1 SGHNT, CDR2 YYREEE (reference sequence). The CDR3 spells CASSPVSVAGAANEQFF. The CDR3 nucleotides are TGTGCCAGCAGCCCCGTTAGTGTCGCGGGCGCGGCCAATGAGCAGTTCTTC.

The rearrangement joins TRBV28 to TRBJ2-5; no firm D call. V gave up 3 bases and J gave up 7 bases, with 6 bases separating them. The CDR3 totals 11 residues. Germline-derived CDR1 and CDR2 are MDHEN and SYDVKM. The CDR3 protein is CASSLSGTQYF. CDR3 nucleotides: TGTGCCAGCAGTTTGTCGGGGACCCAGTACTTC.

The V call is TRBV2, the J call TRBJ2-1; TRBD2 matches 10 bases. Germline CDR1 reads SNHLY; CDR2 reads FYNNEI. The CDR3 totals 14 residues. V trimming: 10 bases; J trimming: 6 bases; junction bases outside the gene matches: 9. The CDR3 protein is CAILAGARVNEQFF. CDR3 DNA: TGTGCCATCCTAGCGGGGGCCCGGGTCAATGAGCAGTTCTTC.

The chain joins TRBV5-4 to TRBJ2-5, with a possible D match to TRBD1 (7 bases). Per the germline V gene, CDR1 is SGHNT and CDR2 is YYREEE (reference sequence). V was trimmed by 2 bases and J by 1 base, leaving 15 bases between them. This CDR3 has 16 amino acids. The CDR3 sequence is CASSLRRGQSQETQYF. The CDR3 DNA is TGTGCCAGCAGCTTACGGAGGGGACAGAGCCAAGAGACCCAGTACTTC.

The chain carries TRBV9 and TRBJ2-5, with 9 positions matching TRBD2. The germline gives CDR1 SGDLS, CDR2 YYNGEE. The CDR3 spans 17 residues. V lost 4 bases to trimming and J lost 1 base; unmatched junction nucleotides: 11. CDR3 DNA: TGTGCCAGCAGCCCACGATTGATAGCGGGAGCCCAAGAGACCCAGTACTTC. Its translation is CASSPRLIAGAQETQYF. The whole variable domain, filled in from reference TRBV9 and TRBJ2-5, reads DSGVTQTPKHLITATGQRVTLRCSPRSGDLSVYWYQQSLDQGLQFLIQYYNGEERAKGNILERFSAQQFPDLHSELNLSSLELGDSALYFCASSPRLIAGAQETQYFGPGTRLLVL.

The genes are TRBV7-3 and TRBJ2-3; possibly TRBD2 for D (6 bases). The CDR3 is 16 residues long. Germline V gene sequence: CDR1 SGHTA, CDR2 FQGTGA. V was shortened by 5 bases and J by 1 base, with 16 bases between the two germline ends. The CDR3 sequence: CASSLQGGRGTDTQYF. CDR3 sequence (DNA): TGTGCCAGCAGCCTCCAGGGAGGCCGGGGCACAGATACGCAGTATTTT.

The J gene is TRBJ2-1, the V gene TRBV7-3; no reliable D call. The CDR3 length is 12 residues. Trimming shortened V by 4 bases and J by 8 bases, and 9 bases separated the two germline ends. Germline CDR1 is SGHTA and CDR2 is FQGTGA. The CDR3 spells CASSSTPHEQFF. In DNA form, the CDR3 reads TGTGCCAGCAGCTCTACCCCCCATGAGCAGTTCTTC.

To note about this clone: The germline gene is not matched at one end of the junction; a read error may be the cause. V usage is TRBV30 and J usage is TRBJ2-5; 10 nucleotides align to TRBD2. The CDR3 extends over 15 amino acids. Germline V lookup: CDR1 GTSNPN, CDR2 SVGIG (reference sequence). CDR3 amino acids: CAVTAGGPFQGTQYF. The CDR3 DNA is TGTGCCGTGACAGCGGGAGGGCCTTTCCAAGGGACCCAGTACTTC.

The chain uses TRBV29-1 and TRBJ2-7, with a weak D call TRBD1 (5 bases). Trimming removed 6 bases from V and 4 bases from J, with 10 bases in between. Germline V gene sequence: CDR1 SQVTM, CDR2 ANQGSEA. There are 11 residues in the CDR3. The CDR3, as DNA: TGCAGCGTCGACGCAGGGTACGAGCAGTACTTC. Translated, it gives CSVDAGYEQYF.

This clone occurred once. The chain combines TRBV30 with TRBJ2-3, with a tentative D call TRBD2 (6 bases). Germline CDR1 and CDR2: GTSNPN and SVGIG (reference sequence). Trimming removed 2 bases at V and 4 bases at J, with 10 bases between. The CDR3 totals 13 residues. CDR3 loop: CAWSLWEADTQYF. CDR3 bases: TGTGCCTGGAGTCTGTGGGAGGCAGATACGCAGTATTTT.

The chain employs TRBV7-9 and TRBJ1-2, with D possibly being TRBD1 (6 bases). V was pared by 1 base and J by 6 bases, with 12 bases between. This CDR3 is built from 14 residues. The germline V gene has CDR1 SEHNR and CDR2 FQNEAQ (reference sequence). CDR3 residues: CASSLVLTGNGYTF. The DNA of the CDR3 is TGTGCCAGCAGCTTAGTTCTTACAGGGAATGGCTACACCTTC.

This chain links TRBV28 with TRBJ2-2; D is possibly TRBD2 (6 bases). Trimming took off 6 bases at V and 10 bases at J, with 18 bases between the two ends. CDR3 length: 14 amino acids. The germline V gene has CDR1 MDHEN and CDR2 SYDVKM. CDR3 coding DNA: TGTGCCAGCAGCGGTATGGGGGGAGCCGAGGAGCTGTTTTTT. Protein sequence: CASSGMGGAEELFF. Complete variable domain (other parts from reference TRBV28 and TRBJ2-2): DVKVTQSSRYLVKRTGEKVFLECVQDMDHENMFWYRQDPGLGLRLIYFSYDVKMKEKGDIPEGYSVSREKKERFSLILESASTNQTSMYLCASSGMGGAEELFFGEGSRLTVL.

The chain's CDR3 is CASTGTGGTNTEAFF. In nucleotides, the CDR3 is TGCGCCAGCACCGGGACAGGGGGGACGAACACTGAAGCTTTCTTT. The chain carries TRBV5-1 and TRBJ1-1, with 11 bases that match TRBD1. Germline values: CDR1 SGHRS, CDR2 YFSETQ. V was pared by 6 bases and J by 1 base, with 5 bases of the junction left unmatched. The CDR3 totals 15 residues.

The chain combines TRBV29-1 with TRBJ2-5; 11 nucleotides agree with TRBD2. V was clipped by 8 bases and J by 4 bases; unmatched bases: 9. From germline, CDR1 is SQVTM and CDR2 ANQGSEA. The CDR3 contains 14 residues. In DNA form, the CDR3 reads TGCAGCACAGGGACTAGCGGAGCGGCAGAGACCCAGTACTTC. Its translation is CSTGTSGAAETQYF.

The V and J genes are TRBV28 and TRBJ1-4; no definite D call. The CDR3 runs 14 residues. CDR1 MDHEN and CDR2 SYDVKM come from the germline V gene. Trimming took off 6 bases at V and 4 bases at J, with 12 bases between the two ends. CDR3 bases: TGTGCCAGCAGACGAGGCAGCTTTAATGAAAAACTGTTTTTT. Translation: CASRRGSFNEKLFF. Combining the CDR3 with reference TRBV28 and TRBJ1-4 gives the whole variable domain DVKVTQSSRYLVKRTGEKVFLECVQDMDHENMFWYRQDPGLGLRLIYFSYDVKMKEKGDIPEGYSVSREKKERFSLILESASTNQTSMYLCASRRGSFNEKLFFGSGTQLSVL.

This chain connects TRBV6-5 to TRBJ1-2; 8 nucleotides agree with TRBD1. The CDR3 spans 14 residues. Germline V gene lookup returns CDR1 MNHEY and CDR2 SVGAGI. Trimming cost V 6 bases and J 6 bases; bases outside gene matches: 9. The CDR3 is CASRDRGLDHGYTF. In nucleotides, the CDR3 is TGTGCCAGCAGAGACAGGGGCCTAGATCATGGCTACACCTTC.

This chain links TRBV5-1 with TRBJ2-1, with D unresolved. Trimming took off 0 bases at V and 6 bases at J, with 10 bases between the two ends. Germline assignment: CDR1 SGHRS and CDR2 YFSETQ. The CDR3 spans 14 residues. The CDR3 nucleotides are TGCGCCAGCAGCTTGGTGGCTAGATTCAATGAGCAGTTCTTC. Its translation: CASSLVARFNEQFF.

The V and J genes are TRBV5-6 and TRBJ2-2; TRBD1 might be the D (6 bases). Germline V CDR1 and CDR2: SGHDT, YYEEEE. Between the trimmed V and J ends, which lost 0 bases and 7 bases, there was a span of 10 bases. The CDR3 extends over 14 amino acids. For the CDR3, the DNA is TGTGCCAGCAGCTTGGCCACAGGGAACGGGGAGCTGTTTTTT. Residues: CASSLATGNGELFF. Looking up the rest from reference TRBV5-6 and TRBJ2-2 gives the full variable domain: DAGVTQSPTHLIKTRGQQVTLRCSPKSGHDTVSWYQQALGQGPQFIFQYYEEEERQRGNFPDRFSGHQFPNYSSELNVNALLLGDSALYLCASSLATGNGELFFGEGSRLTVL.

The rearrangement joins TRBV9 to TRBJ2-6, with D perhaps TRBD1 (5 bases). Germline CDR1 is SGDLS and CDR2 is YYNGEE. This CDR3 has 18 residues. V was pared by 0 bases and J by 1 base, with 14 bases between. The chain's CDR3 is CASSVEERAGSGANVLTF. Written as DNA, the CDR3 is TGTGCCAGCAGCGTAGAGGAACGGGCAGGGTCTGGGGCCAACGTCCTGACTTTC.